The rows below give T cell receptor beta chains drawn from one sample of a study of CD8 T cells in Susac syndrome. MiXCR, applied by TCRdb to the immunoSEQ multiplex PCR reads, yields one record per CDR3 protein. The data show 150,000 to 200,000 distinct CDR3 sequences, about 95% seen once. The sample comprised CD4+ T cells from PBMCs. The origin of the receptors is a human donor with multiple sclerosis. Each CDR3 is given with its conserved first and last residue. The order of the fields is clone size, V gene, J gene, D gene, CDR3 length, CDR3 protein. A D gene is named only where the DNA matches it firmly. Rows may omit the clone size; those that give it use once, few, many or a size class.

size: .; V: TRBV7-9; J: TRBJ2-2; D: .; length: 13; CDR3: CASVRGGTGELFF
size: .; V: TRBV6-6; J: TRBJ2-5; D: .; length: 16; CDR3: CASSAVEGLGRETQYF
size: .; V: TRBV29-1; J: TRBJ2-3; D: TRBD2; length: 16; CDR3: CSVGKAGGPGTDTQYF
size: .; V: TRBV30; J: TRBJ2-4; D: .; length: 14; CDR3: CAWSVWEAKNIQYF
size: .; V: TRBV20-1; J: TRBJ1-1; D: .; length: 12; CDR3: CSARPSFTEAFF
size: .; V: TRBV20-1; J: TRBJ2-5; D: .; length: 12; CDR3: CSTRTGRETQYF
size: .; V: TRBV7-9; J: TRBJ2-7; D: TRBD1; length: 13; CDR3: CASSADRAWEQYF
size: once; V: TRBV12-3/TRBV12-4; J: TRBJ2-2; D: .; length: 13; CDR3: CASSPPRVGELFF
size: .; V: TRBV5-1; J: TRBJ2-5; D: .; length: 14; CDR3: CASSPRDIQETQYF
size: .; V: TRBV9; J: TRBJ2-1; D: .; length: 16; CDR3: CASSVRGIVSYNEQFF
size: .; V: TRBV4-1; J: TRBJ1-3; D: .; length: 15; CDR3: CASSQAIASGNTIYF
size: .; V: TRBV20-1; J: TRBJ2-7; D: .; length: 15; CDR3: CSASADGAGKGEQYF
size: .; V: TRBV29-1; J: TRBJ1-1; D: .; length: 11; CDR3: CSLTANTEAFF
size: .; V: TRBV6-5; J: TRBJ2-7; D: TRBD2; length: 15; CDR3: CASSYSVAGIYEQYF
size: .; V: TRBV5-1; J: TRBJ1-5; D: TRBD1; length: 13; CDR3: CAIPGQGNQPQHF
size: .; V: TRBV20-1; J: TRBJ2-7; D: .; length: 11; CDR3: CSARLDYEQYF
size: .; V: TRBV4-2; J: TRBJ1-5; D: .; length: 16; CDR3: CASSQDTGGSGQPQHF
size: .; V: TRBV30; J: TRBJ1-6; D: .; length: 14; CDR3: CAWRVQGNNSPLHF
size: once; V: TRBV12-3/TRBV12-4; J: TRBJ2-5; D: .; length: 15; CDR3: CASSLDTFPRETQYF
size: once; V: TRBV5-1; J: TRBJ2-1; D: .; length: 15; CDR3: CASSLGGISYNEQFF
size: .; V: TRBV6-2/TRBV6-3; J: TRBJ2-2; D: TRBD2; length: 16; CDR3: CASSGTSGTWTGELFF
size: .; V: TRBV6-5; J: TRBJ2-5; D: .; length: 14; CDR3: CASSSHLPGATQYF
size: .; V: TRBV18; J: TRBJ2-1; D: .; length: 13; CDR3: CASSPRGWNEQFF
size: .; V: TRBV29-1; J: TRBJ2-2; D: .; length: 13; CDR3: CSVFRDSTGELFF
size: once; V: TRBV19; J: TRBJ2-7; D: .; length: 12; CDR3: CASSTGAREQYF
size: .; V: TRBV12-3/TRBV12-4; J: TRBJ1-5; D: .; length: 14; CDR3: CASSPGFGNQPQHF
size: .; V: TRBV6-1; J: TRBJ1-2; D: .; length: 13; CDR3: CATTRENNYGYTF
size: .; V: TRBV29-1; J: TRBJ2-7; D: .; length: 13; CDR3: CSVESGTTYEQYF
size: .; V: TRBV20-1; J: TRBJ2-3; D: TRBD2; length: 17; CDR3: CSARDPGTSGFTDTQYF
size: .; V: TRBV27; J: TRBJ2-2; D: .; length: 13; CDR3: CASRTQGPGELFF
size: .; V: TRBV12-3/TRBV12-4; J: TRBJ2-3; D: TRBD2; length: 13; CDR3: CASSSPGLTRQYF
size: few; V: TRBV30; J: TRBJ1-2; D: .; length: 12; CDR3: CAWDGSNYGYTF
size: .; V: TRBV3-1; J: TRBJ2-5; D: TRBD1; length: 14; CDR3: CASSIPGTGETQYF
size: .; V: TRBV29-1; J: TRBJ1-1; D: .; length: 12; CDR3: CSVEGADTEAFF
size: .; V: TRBV29-1; J: TRBJ2-7; D: .; length: 12; CDR3: CSVSDAQYEQYF
size: once; V: TRBV14; J: TRBJ2-7; D: .; length: 12; CDR3: CASSPGPRAKYF
size: .; V: TRBV12-3/TRBV12-4; J: TRBJ2-2; D: TRBD1; length: 13; CDR3: CASSTGVAGELFF
size: .; V: TRBV24-1; J: TRBJ1-2; D: .; length: 13; CDR3: CATSDPLGAGYTF
size: .; V: TRBV29-1; J: TRBJ1-3; D: .; length: 13; CDR3: CSVRWGRGNTIYF
size: .; V: TRBV30; J: TRBJ1-1; D: .; length: 11; CDR3: CAWRGLSGAFF
size: .; V: TRBV20-1; J: TRBJ2-1; D: TRBD2; length: 16; CDR3: CSARRASGSFYNEQFF
size: .; V: TRBV29-1; J: TRBJ2-7; D: .; length: 13; CDR3: CSVMEQAPYEQYF
size: .; V: TRBV29-1; J: TRBJ1-2; D: TRBD1; length: 15; CDR3: CSVDPGQGKKDGYTF
size: .; V: TRBV29-1; J: TRBJ1-1; D: .; length: 14; CDR3: CSVAVGNMNTEAFF
size: .; V: TRBV3-1; J: TRBJ1-5; D: .; length: 16; CDR3: CASSQGLRVGDQPQHF
size: .; V: TRBV9; J: TRBJ1-2; D: .; length: 13; CDR3: CASSVGKEPGYTF